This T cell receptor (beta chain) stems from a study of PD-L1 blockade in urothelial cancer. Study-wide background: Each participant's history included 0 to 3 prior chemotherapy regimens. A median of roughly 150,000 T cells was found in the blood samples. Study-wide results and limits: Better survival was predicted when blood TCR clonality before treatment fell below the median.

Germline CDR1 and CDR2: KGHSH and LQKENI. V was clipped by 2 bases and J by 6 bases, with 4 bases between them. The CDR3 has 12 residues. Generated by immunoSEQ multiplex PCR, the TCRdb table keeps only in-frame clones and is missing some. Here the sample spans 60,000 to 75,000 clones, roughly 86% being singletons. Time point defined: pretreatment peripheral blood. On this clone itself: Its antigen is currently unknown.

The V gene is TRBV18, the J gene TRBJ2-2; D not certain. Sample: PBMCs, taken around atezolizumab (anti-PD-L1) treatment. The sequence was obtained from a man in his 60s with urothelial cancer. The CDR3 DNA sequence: TGTGCCAGCTCACCAGGAGCCGGGGAGCTGTTTTTT. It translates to CASSPGAGELFF.